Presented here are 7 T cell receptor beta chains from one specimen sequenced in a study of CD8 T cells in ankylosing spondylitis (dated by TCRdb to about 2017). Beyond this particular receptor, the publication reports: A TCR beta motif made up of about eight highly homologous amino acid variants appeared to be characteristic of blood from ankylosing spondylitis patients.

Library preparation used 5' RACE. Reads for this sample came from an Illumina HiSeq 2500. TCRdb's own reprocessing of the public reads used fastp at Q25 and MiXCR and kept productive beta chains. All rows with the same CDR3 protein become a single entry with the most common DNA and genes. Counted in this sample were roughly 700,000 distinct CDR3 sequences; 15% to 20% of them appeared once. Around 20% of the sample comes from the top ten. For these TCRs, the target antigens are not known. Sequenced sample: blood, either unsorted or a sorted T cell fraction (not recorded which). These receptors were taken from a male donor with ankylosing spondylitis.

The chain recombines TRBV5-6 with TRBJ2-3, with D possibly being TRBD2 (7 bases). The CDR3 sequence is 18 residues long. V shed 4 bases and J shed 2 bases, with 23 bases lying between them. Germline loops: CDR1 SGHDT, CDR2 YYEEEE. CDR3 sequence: CASSPTFTAGALTDTQYF. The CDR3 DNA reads TGTGCCAGCAGCCCGACGTTCACGGCGGGGGCCCTCACAGATACGCAGTATTTT. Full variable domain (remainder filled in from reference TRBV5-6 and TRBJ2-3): DAGVTQSPTHLIKTRGQQVTLRCSPKSGHDTVSWYQQALGQGPQFIFQYYEEEERQRGNFPDRFSGHQFPNYSSELNVNALLLGDSALYLCASSPTFTAGALTDTQYFGPGTRLTVL.

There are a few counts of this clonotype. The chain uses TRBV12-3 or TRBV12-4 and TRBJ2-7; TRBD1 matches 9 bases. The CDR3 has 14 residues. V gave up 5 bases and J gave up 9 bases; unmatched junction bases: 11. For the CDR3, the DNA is TGTGCCAGCAGTCTCGGGACAGGGCCCTCGTGGCAGTACTTC. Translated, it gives CASSLGTGPSWQYF.

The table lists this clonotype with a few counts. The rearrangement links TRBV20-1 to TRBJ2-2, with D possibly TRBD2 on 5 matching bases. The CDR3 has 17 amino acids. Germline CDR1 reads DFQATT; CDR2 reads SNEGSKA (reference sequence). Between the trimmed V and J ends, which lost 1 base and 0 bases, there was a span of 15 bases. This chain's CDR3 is CSARGFGEATNTGELFF. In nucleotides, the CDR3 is TGCAGTGCTAGAGGGTTCGGGGAAGCAACGAACACCGGGGAGCTGTTTTTT.

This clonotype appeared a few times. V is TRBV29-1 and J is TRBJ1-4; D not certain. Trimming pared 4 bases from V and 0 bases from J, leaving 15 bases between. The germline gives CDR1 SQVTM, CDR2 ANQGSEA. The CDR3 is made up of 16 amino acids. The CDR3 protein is CSVVGRSDATNEKLFF. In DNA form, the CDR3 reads TGCAGCGTTGTTGGCAGGTCGGATGCAACTAATGAAAAACTGTTTTTT.

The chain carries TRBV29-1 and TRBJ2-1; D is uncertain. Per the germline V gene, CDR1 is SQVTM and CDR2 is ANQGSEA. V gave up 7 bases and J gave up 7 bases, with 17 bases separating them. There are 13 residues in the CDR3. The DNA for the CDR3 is TGCAGCGCACGGCTCGAGACATTGAATGAGCAGTTCTTC. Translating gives CSARLETLNEQFF.

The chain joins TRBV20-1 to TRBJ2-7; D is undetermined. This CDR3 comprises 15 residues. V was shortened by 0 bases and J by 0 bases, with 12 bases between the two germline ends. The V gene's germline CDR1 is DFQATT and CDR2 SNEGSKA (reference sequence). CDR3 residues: CSARDETEDSYEQYF. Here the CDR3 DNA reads TGCAGTGCTAGAGATGAGACCGAAGACTCCTACGAGCAGTACTTC.

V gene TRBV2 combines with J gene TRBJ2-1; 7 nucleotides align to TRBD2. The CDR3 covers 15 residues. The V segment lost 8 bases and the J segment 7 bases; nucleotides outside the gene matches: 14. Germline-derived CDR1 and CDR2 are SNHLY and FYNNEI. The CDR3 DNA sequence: TGTGCCAGCCTCTACCCCGGGGGGTCGGGGAATGAGCAGTTCTTC. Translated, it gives CASLYPGGSGNEQFF.